Here is one TCR beta chain with its context. This sample was included in a study of blood T cell repertoires in COVID-19. The overall study: From the United States, Italy and Spain came samples of acute and convalescent COVID-19.

This study enrolled people aged roughly 18 to 90 from about two dozen US geographic areas. Germline values: CDR1 MDHEN, CDR2 SYDVKM. V lost 5 bases to trimming and J lost 4 bases, with 6 bases between them. The CDR3 runs 12 residues. Data came from immunoSEQ multiplex PCR; TCRdb stores just in-frame clones and leaves some out. The sample lists some 130,000 clones, approximately 90% occurring once. V usage is TRBV28 and J usage is TRBJ2-1; D is uncertain. The TCR sequence derives from a man in his fifties or sixties who had recovered from COVID-19. The source material was PBMCs or T cells enriched from blood (not recorded which). The CDR3 DNA follows: TGTGCCAGCAGTACACAGTACAATGAGCAGTTCTTC. As protein: CASSTQYNEQFF. Drawing the rest from reference TRBV28 and TRBJ2-1, the complete variable domain is DVKVTQSSRYLVKRTGEKVFLECVQDMDHENMFWYRQDPGLGLRLIYFSYDVKMKEKGDIPEGYSVSREKKERFSLILESASTNQTSMYLCASSTQYNEQFFGPGTRLTVL.